This T cell receptor beta chain is from a study of beta chain features in type 1 diabetes. Across the whole study: The examined sorted cells totaled approximately 100 million across samples.

General study findings and limits: Individuals with type 1 diabetes displayed fewer insertions and more deletions at VDJ junctions.

In its sample, this clone was seen a few times. As yet, its antigen is unknown. Reverse transcription of all isolated RNA meant that expressed TCRB transcripts were sequenced. Sequenced by immunoSEQ multiplex PCR; TCRdb stores in-frame clones only, minus some. The table includes more than 350,000 clones, approximately 10% detected once. Every single donor gave one heparinised blood draw, and these averaged roughly 100 mL. V dropped 2 bases and J dropped 4; count of bases not matched to a gene: 4. Germline V CDR1 and CDR2: MNHEY, SVGAGI. The length of the CDR3 is 15 residues. The V call is TRBV6-5, the J call TRBJ2-2; 7 bases align to TRBD1. This receptor was identified in a woman under 30 in good health. Input material: naive CD4+ T cells from blood. The CDR3 region is CASSYTGAGTGELFF. The CDR3 DNA sequence: TGTGCCAGCAGTTACACAGGGGCGGGCACCGGGGAGCTGTTTTTT.